This T cell receptor (beta chain) stems from a study of Ad26.COV2.S vaccination and SARS-CoV-2 variants (dated by TCRdb to the early 2020s). About the full investigation: Vaccine-arm donors were drawn from COV1001, a multicentre, randomized, double-blind, placebo-controlled phase I-IIa trial of Ad26.COV2.S in healthy adults. Trial participants were randomized into five groups of five, in which low-dose or high-dose Ad26.COV2.S was given once or twice, or placebo was given on both occasions. Ad26.COV2.S was administered intramuscularly at a dose of 5x10^10 or 1x10^11 viral particles, either as one shot or as two shots given 56 days apart. Throughout the experiments and outcome assessment, investigators stayed blinded to trial group allocation. Sequencing of the TCRbeta repertoire served to evaluate the specificity and breadth of SARS-CoV-2-reactive T cell receptors following Ad26.COV2.S vaccination. A total of some 30 samples were included in the TCR-sequenced set, comprising around 19 Ad26.COV2.S vaccine recipients, 5 placebo recipients and 8 SARS-CoV-2 convalescent individuals. Study-level results and caveats: Substantial breadth of spike-specific CD8+ and CD4+ T cell responses was reported after vaccination. It was noted by the authors that total T cell responses may have been underestimated by the TCR breadth and depth analyses. Comparable non-spike TCR breadth was observed between vaccine and placebo recipients, consistent with only spike being contained in the vaccine. Compared with placebo recipients, Ad26.COV2.S recipients showed higher spike-specific TCR breadth (P = 0.0014). The study lacked the statistical power to compare responses across vaccine doses or regimens.

The intended sense of this specimen's treatment or condition label: around 19 received Ad26.COV2.S at low or high dose, single or two shots; a few received placebo; per-sample allocation not given. Repertoires of vaccine and placebo recipients were sequenced from samples taken on day 63 after the first injection. Cohort 1b enrolled about two dozen adults aged 18-55 years at a single site in Boston, USA, between 29 July and 7 August 2020. Ad26.COV2.S was a replication-incompetent adenovirus type 26 vector expressing a prefusion-stabilized SARS-CoV-2 spike protein from the original Wuhan strain. TCRbeta CDR3 regions were sequenced with the immunoSEQ Assay. After extraction, genomic DNA underwent amplification by bias-controlled multiplex PCR, followed by high-throughput sequencing. The study's own analysis went as follows. To quantify the absolute abundance of every unique TCRbeta CDR3 region, sequences were collapsed and filtered. T cell fraction was estimated by normalizing TCRbeta template counts to usable DNA, with usable DNA measured through amplification of reference genes found in all nucleated cells. Repertoire TCRs were annotated as SARS-CoV-2-specific by exact matching of V gene, CDR3 amino acid sequence and J gene to a known reactive TCR set. The reference SARS-CoV-2 TCR set was derived from MIRA and filtered for enrichment in COVID-19-positive ImmuneCODE repertoires, a step that removed public or cross-reactive TCRs. Using the MIRA antigens, annotated TCRs were further analysed by specific ORF or by position within an ORF. Breadth was defined as the number of annotated unique rearrangements divided by the total number of unique productive rearrangements, and depth was defined as the summed frequency of the annotated unique rearrangements. Two-sided Wilcoxon rank-sum tests were used to compare TCR breadth between groups. This immuneACCESS table, as held by TCRdb, lists in-frame sequences with V and J called but not all clones. Of the missing ones, under half trace to an unresolved V gene in checked studies; the others have no known cause. The V and J calls and the clone size are those of that table, but D and trimming were determined from the DNA. The sample records 450,000 to 550,000 clones, 89% of which are singletons. The ten largest account for 2% to 3% of the sample.

From cysteine to phenylalanine, the CDR3 is 13 amino acids long. The only DNA kept is the CDR3, 39 bases in frame from the first base. V sheds 1 base and J sheds 7 bases, leaving 8 bases between their ends. Taken from the germline V gene, the CDR1 and CDR2 loops are MNHNS and SASEGT. This clone was counted a single time. Its antigen remains unidentified. Per-base qualities were not stored, and no clone one base away is much larger. The material sequenced was peripheral blood, taken in a trial of Ad26.COV2.S vaccine versus placebo. This clonotype originated in a person aged 18 to 59 who received the Ad26.COV2.S COVID-19 vaccine or a placebo. The sequence joins TRBV6-1 to TRBJ1-5, with the D gene call left open. The DNA sequence follows: TGTGCCAGCAGTGAAGGGACCTACCAGCCCCAGCATTTT. Translated, this gives CASSEGTYQPQHF.